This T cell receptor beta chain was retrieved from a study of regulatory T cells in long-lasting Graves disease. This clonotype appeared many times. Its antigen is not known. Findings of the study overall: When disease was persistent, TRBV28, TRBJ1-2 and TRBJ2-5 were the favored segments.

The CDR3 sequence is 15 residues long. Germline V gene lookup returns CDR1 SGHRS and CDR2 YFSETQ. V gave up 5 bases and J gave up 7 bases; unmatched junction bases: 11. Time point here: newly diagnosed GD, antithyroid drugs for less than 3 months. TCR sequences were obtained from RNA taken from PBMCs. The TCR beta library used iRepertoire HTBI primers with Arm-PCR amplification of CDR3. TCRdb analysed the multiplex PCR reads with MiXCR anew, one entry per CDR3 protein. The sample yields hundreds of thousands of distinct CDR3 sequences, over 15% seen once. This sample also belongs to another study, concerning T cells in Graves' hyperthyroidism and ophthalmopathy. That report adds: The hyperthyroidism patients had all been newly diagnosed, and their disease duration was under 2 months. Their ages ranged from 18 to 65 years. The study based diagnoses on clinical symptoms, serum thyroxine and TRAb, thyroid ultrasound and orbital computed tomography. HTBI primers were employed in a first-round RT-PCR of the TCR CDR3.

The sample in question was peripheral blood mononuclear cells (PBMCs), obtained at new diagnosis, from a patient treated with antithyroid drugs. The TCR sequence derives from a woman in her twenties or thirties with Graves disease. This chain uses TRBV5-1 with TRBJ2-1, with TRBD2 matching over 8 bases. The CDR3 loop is CASRSGTSKGNEQFF. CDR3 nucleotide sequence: TGCGCCAGCAGATCCGGGACTAGTAAGGGGAATGAGCAGTTCTTC.